One and the same sample provided the 10 T cell receptor beta chains below, sequenced in a study of blood T cells in healthy people across ages. Through a sample-barcoded 5' primer and a J-beta primer mix, a second PCR was run for roughly 7 to 11 cycles. TCRdb reprocessed the 5' RACE reads with MiXCR, giving one entry per CDR3 protein. The profile shows about 780,000 distinct CDR3 sequences, less than 60% of them singletons. Material: blood. Source of these receptors: a man at least 80 years old in good health.

The J gene is TRBJ2-2, the V gene TRBV7-2; 9 bases fit TRBD2. The germline CDR1 and CDR2 sequences are SGHTA and FQGNSA. Trimming removed 3 bases from V and 6 bases from J; junction bases left unmatched: 8. CDR3 length: 16 amino acids. The chain's CDR3 is CASSFDYAGGAGELFF. The CDR3 DNA reads as TGTGCCAGCAGCTTTGACTACGCGGGAGGGGCCGGGGAGCTGTTTTTT.

The rearrangement links TRBV10-2 to TRBJ2-1, with D hard to call. The assigned J gene may be wrong: the sequence end matches TRBJ2-7 better. Germline V gives CDR1 WSHSY, CDR2 SAAADI. This CDR3 region has 18 residues. The CDR3 nucleotides are TGCGCCAGCAGTGAGTCTAAAAGGGCCATGAGCTCCTACAATGAGCAGTACTTC. Translation: CASSESKRAMSSYNEQYF.

At least ten counts were recorded for this clonotype. The V and J genes are TRBV5-1 and TRBJ2-7; TRBD2 agrees at 9 bases. Trimming took 1 base from V and 1 from J; bases not matched to a gene: 12. This CDR3 is built from 18 residues. Germline V gives CDR1 SGHRS, CDR2 YFSETQ. CDR3 coding DNA: TGCGCCAGCAGCTTGTCAGGGGGTCTAGCGGGACGTTCCTACGAGCAGTACTTC. Its translation is CASSLSGGLAGRSYEQYF.

The rearrangement links TRBV10-3 to TRBJ2-7, with D possibly TRBD2 on 6 matching bases. Trimming cost V 7 bases and J 2 bases, with 12 bases left between them. The CDR3 consists of 13 residues. The germline V gene has CDR1 ENHRY and CDR2 SYGVKD. CDR3 amino acids: CAITPGDTYEQYF. In nucleotides, the CDR3 is TGTGCCATCACGCCGGGGGATACCTACGAGCAGTACTTC.

This clonotype was seen only a few times. The V gene is TRBV5-1, the J gene TRBJ2-1; weak D call: TRBD2 (5 bases). This CDR3 spans 17 amino acids. V was pared by 5 bases and J by 1 base, with 19 bases between. Germline-derived CDR1 and CDR2 are SGHRS and YFSETQ. The CDR3 nucleotides are TGCGCCAGCAGTAGGGTATCGGGCCCGGGGTCCTACAATGAGCAGTTCTTC. This gives the protein CASSRVSGPGSYNEQFF.

The V and J genes are TRBV29-1 and TRBJ2-5, with TRBD1 as a possible D gene (6 bases). This CDR3 contains 13 residues. V gave up 3 bases and J gave up 4 bases, with 12 bases separating them. Germline V lookup: CDR1 SQVTM, CDR2 ANQGSEA. This CDR3 is CSVDRGTGETQYF. The CDR3 nucleotides are TGCAGCGTTGACAGGGGAACGGGAGAGACCCAGTACTTC. The full variable domain, rest sourced from reference TRBV29-1 and TRBJ2-5, is SAVISQKPSRDICQRGTSLTIQCQVDSQVTMMFWYRQQPGQSLTLIATANQGSEATYESGFVIDKFPISRPNLTFSTLTVSNMSPEDSSIYLCSVDRGTGETQYFGPGTRLLVL.

This clonotype appeared a few times. The gene calls are TRBV20-1 and TRBJ2-3; D might be TRBD2 (5 bases). Germline V gene data show CDR1 as DFQATT and CDR2 as SNEGSKA (reference sequence). Trimming took 6 bases from V and 0 from J, leaving 22 bases between them. The CDR3 consists of 17 residues. The CDR3 region is CSAPTPSPIFSTDTQYF. The CDR3 DNA sequence: TGCAGTGCCCCCACCCCTAGCCCAATATTCAGCACAGATACGCAGTATTTT.

This clonotype was seen at least ten times. CDR3 amino acids: CASSQDFTDTQYF. The CDR3 DNA is TGTGCCAGCAGCCAAGATTTCACAGATACGCAGTATTTT. V and J are TRBV3-1 and TRBJ2-3; D remains ambiguous. The V end was cut by 0 bases, the J end by 2 bases, with 3 bases between. The CDR3 totals 13 residues. In germline, CDR1 is LGHDT, CDR2 YNNKEL (reference sequence).

This clonotype was found a few times. This may arise from a read error, as a much more abundant clone is one base away. The rearrangement links TRBV9 to TRBJ2-7, with 12 bases matching TRBD2. Germline CDR1 SGDLS, CDR2 YYNGEE. J gave up 7 bases and V 2 bases, and 7 bases lay outside the gene matches. The CDR3 is 15 residues long. As DNA, the CDR3 is TGTGCCAGCAGCGTTGGGACTAGCGGGTACAATGAGCAGTACTTC. It codes for CASSVGTSGYNEQYF. The full variable domain, completed using reference TRBV9 and TRBJ2-7, is DSGVTQTPKHLITATGQRVTLRCSPRSGDLSVYWYQQSLDQGLQFLIQYYNGEERAKGNILERFSAQQFPDLHSELNLSSLELGDSALYFCASSVGTSGYNEQYFGPGTRLTVT.

Note on this clonotype: This is likely a read error, given that the CDR3 carries no conserved phenylalanine or tryptophan at its end. The rearrangement uses TRBV12-3 or TRBV12-4 and TRBJ2-7; possible D gene TRBD1, 5 bases. V was cut by 1 base and J by 0 bases, with 7 bases left in between. This CDR3 is 14 amino acids long. CDR3 region: CASSLDRSSYEQYL. The CDR3 DNA is TGTGCCAGCAGTTTAGACAGGAGCTCCTACGAGCAGTACTTA.